Shown below are 9 T cell receptor beta chains from a single sample sequenced in a study of early T cells in non-severe SARS-CoV-2 infection. Each CDR3 protein is one row after TCRdb ran MiXCR on the 5' RACE reads. The data contain approximately 9,900 distinct CDR3 sequences, 4% to 5.5% of them singletons. Sequences were obtained from whole blood. Every receptor here comes from an adult who was a healthcare worker with PCR-confirmed SARS-CoV-2 infection or an uninfected control (not recorded which).

In this sample, this clonotype is medium-sized (0.01 to 0.1%). The chain has TRBV9 and TRBJ2-7, with D possibly being TRBD2 (6 bases). Between the trimmed V and J ends, which lost 3 bases and 9 bases, there was a span of 25 bases. Germline CDR1 reads SGDLS; CDR2 reads YYNGEE. The CDR3 length is 16 residues. The CDR3: CASSDPLGGLGMRQYV. CDR3 bases: TGTGCCAGCAGCGACCCCCTTGGGGGACTTGGAATGCGGCAGTACGTC.

This clonotype was seen many times. The rearrangement joins TRBV7-9 to TRBJ2-7, with a possible D match to TRBD1 (6 bases). The CDR3 totals 14 residues. Trimming pared 4 bases from V and 4 bases from J, leaving 14 bases between. Germline V gene sequence: CDR1 SEHNR, CDR2 FQNEAQ (reference sequence). Here the CDR3 DNA reads TGTGCCAGCAGCTCAGGGGACGCTCTTTACGAGCAGTACTTC. This gives the protein CASSSGDALYEQYF.

This clonotype is medium-sized by share. CDR3 region: CSAAGTLGDQPQHF. In DNA form, the CDR3 reads TGCAGTGCTGCCGGGACATTGGGGGATCAGCCCCAGCATTTT. The V gene is TRBV20-1, the J gene TRBJ1-5, with D possibly TRBD1 on 6 matching bases. This CDR3 is 14 amino acids long. The V gene lost 5 bases and the J gene lost 5 bases, with 16 bases spanning the gap. Germline V CDR1 and CDR2: DFQATT, SNEGSKA (reference sequence).

This clonotype was seen ten or more times. This rearrangement joins TRBV7-6 to TRBJ2-1; the match to TRBD1 covers 7 bases. CDR1 SGHVS and CDR2 FNYEAQ come from the germline V gene. There are 14 residues in the CDR3. Trimming at V came to 5 bases and at J to 8 bases, leaving 9 bases not matched to a gene. The CDR3 sequence: CASSRGTEGDEQFF. CDR3 nucleotides: TGTGCCAGCAGCCGTGGGACAGAGGGGGATGAGCAGTTCTTC.

This clonotype was seen many times. V gene TRBV19 combines with J gene TRBJ2-1; 7 bases are shared with TRBD1. The CDR3 runs 14 residues. CDR1 is LNHDA, CDR2 SQIVND, per germline (reference sequence). The ends lost 7 bases at V and 7 bases at J; junction bases unmatched: 10. CDR3 protein: CASKLQGQKNEQFF. CDR3 sequence (DNA): TGTGCCAGTAAATTGCAGGGACAGAAGAATGAGCAGTTCTTC.

In its sample, this clonotype was seen many times. The J gene is TRBJ2-1, the V gene TRBV5-1; 10 bases match TRBD2. V gave up 6 bases and J gave up 6 bases; unmatched junction bases: 12. Germline CDR1 reads SGHRS; CDR2 reads YFSETQ. The CDR3 length is 16 residues. The CDR3 spells CASTPSTSGVTNEQFF. For the CDR3, the DNA is TGCGCCAGCACTCCATCTACTAGCGGGGTAACCAATGAGCAGTTCTTC.

By its share, this clonotype is medium-sized. This chain links TRBV7-2 with TRBJ2-2, with TRBD2 as a possible D gene (6 bases). The germline V gene encodes CDR1 SGHTA and CDR2 FQGNSA. The CDR3 totals 14 residues. The V end lost 2 bases, the J end lost 7 bases, and 11 bases lay between the germline ends. The DNA of the CDR3 is TGTGCCAGCAGCTTAAGAAGGACTAACGGGGAGCTGTTTTTT. Amino acids: CASSLRRTNGELFF.

Many counts were recorded for this clonotype. The CDR3 DNA reads TGCGCCAGCAGCCCGGACTCGAATCCTAACAATGAGCAGTTCTTC. Translated: CASSPDSNPNNEQFF. The rearrangement joins TRBV4-3 to TRBJ2-1, with a possible D match to TRBD2 (5 bases). This CDR3 is 15 amino acids long. V lost 4 bases to trimming and J lost 5 bases, with 15 bases between them. Looked up from germline, CDR1 is LGHNA and CDR2 is YSLEER.

This clonotype is termed medium-sized (0.01 to 0.1%). The chain combines TRBV6-6 with TRBJ2-1; 10 bases agree with TRBD2. The germline gives CDR1 MNHNY, CDR2 SVGAGI (reference sequence). The CDR3 contains 15 residues. Trimming at V came to 6 bases and at J to 4 bases, leaving 6 bases not matched to a gene. The CDR3 DNA sequence: TGTGCCAGCAGGAGGACTAGCGGACGATACAATGAGCAGTTCTTC. It encodes CASRRTSGRYNEQFF.